These 20 T cell receptor beta chains were all obtained from the same sample, sequenced in a study of blood T cells in healthy people across ages (dated by TCRdb to between 2015 and 2017). The method was 5' RACE. Reads for this sample came from an Illumina HiSeq 2500. The second PCR ran for about 7 to 11 cycles and used a J-beta primer mix along with a sample-barcoded 5' primer. TCRdb reworked the public reads: Q25 trimming with fastp, MiXCR clone assembly, productive beta chains retained. Merged by CDR3 protein, the rows form single entries marked with the most common genes and DNA. The sample table contains 1.5 million to 2 million distinct CDR3 sequences; only one count was recorded for under 30% of them. The ten largest make up roughly 8% of the sample. Material: blood. These receptor sequences come from a woman in her thirties in good health.

The chain carries TRBV7-2 and TRBJ2-7, with 7 nucleotides matching TRBD1. The CDR3 is 14 amino acids. V lost 5 bases and J lost 2; bases outside the gene matches: 6. The germline CDR1 and CDR2 sequences are SGHTA and FQGNSA. CDR3: CASSRGQPAYEQYF. The CDR3 DNA reads TGTGCCAGCAGCAGGGGGCAGCCCGCCTACGAGCAGTACTTC.

V gene TRBV5-6 combines with J gene TRBJ2-7; D uncertain. V dropped 4 bases and J dropped 3 bases, with 17 bases sitting between them. This CDR3 spans 15 amino acids. From germline, CDR1 is SGHDT and CDR2 YYEEEE. In nucleotides, the CDR3 is TGTGCCAGCAGCCCGTCCCTAGGGCAGCACTACGAGCAGTACTTC. It encodes CASSPSLGQHYEQYF.

The chain carries TRBV6-6 and TRBJ1-1, with TRBD1 identical over 7 bases. The V segment lost 0 bases and the J segment 6 bases; nucleotides outside the gene matches: 4. The germline CDR1 and CDR2 sequences are MNHNY and SVGAGI (reference sequence). The CDR3 is made up of 14 amino acids. The CDR3 region is CASSYSRQGPEAFF. The CDR3 DNA reads TGTGCCAGCAGTTACTCCAGACAGGGCCCTGAAGCTTTCTTT.

This clonotype was counted many times. The chain combines TRBV29-1 with TRBJ1-5; no firm D call. The CDR3 loop spans 12 amino acids. CDR1 and CDR2 from the germline V gene are SQVTM and ANQGSEA. V was trimmed by 0 bases and J by 7 bases, leaving 7 bases between them. This chain's CDR3 is CSVEDPGQPQHF. DNA for the CDR3: TGCAGCGTTGAAGATCCGGGACAGCCCCAGCATTTT.

This clonotype was picked up a small number of times. The V call is TRBV5-6, the J call TRBJ1-6; TRBD1 is a possible D gene (6 bases). The germline V gene encodes CDR1 SGHDT and CDR2 YYEEEE. Deletions cut 4 bases from V and 14 bases from J, with 19 bases between. The CDR3 runs to 14 residues. CDR3 residues: CASSPKDRQAALHF. The CDR3 nucleotides are TGTGCCAGCAGCCCGAAGGACCGACAGGCCGCCCTCCACTTT.

J is TRBJ2-5 and V is TRBV20-1; possible D gene TRBD2, 7 bases. Germline CDR1 DFQATT, CDR2 SNEGSKA (reference sequence). Trimming took off 5 bases at V and 2 bases at J, with 18 bases between the two ends. This CDR3 is built from 15 residues. The CDR3 coding sequence is TGCAGTGCTGGGGGGGCTGGCGGCTATCAAGAGACCCAGTACTTC. Translated, it gives CSAGGAGGYQETQYF.

This clonotype came up a few times. The J gene is TRBJ2-3, the V gene TRBV7-2; 7 nucleotides align to TRBD2. The CDR3 runs to 20 residues. V dropped 4 bases and J dropped 4; count of bases not matched to a gene: 23. From germline, CDR1 is SGHTA and CDR2 FQGNSA. CDR3 coding DNA: TGTGCCAGCAGCTACTTTTTAAGGCGGGAGTTAACTACCGGGGCAGATACGCAGTATTTT. Encoded protein: CASSYFLRRELTTGADTQYF.

This clonotype has a handful of counts. This chain uses TRBV20-1 with TRBJ2-1, with D perhaps TRBD1 (6 bases). In germline, CDR1 is DFQATT, CDR2 SNEGSKA (reference sequence). CDR3 length: 14 residues. Here the CDR3 reads CRAEFRGPRNEQFF. The CDR3 DNA reads TGCAGGGCCGAGTTCAGGGGCCCGCGAAATGAGCAGTTCTTC.

Only one count was recorded for this clonotype. A much larger clone differs by one base, so this may be a read error. This CDR3 is CTVVVPGQGSYEQYF. Here the CDR3 DNA reads TGCACCGTTGTCGTGCCGGGACAGGGCTCCTACGAGCAGTACTTC. The genes are TRBV29-1 and TRBJ2-7; TRBD1 aligns across 9 bases. The germline V gene encodes CDR1 SQVTM and CDR2 ANQGSEA. This CDR3 contains 15 residues.

This clonotype was seen a handful of times. The chain recombines TRBV6-5 with TRBJ2-1, with 12 bases aligning to TRBD2. The CDR3 is 17 amino acids. Germline V CDR1 and CDR2: MNHEY, SVGAGI. V dropped 2 bases and J dropped 9; count of bases not matched to a gene: 11. CDR3 region: CASSYSPPLAGGGEQFF. CDR3 in DNA: TGTGCCAGCAGTTACAGTCCCCCCCTAGCGGGAGGGGGTGAGCAGTTCTTC.

The table lists this clonotype with many counts. The J gene is TRBJ1-6, the V gene TRBV20-1; 9 bases fit TRBD1. The germline CDR1 and CDR2 sequences are DFQATT and SNEGSKA (reference sequence). V lost 5 bases to trimming and J lost 8 bases; unmatched junction nucleotides: 7. The CDR3 spans 14 residues. CDR3 nucleotide sequence: TGCAGTGCTCAGACAGACAGGGGGGATTCACCCCTCCACTTT. Its translation: CSAQTDRGDSPLHF.

The chain joins TRBV6-2 or TRBV6-3 to TRBJ2-2, with D possibly TRBD2 on 6 matching bases. CDR1 is MNHEY, CDR2 SVGEGT, per germline. The CDR3 extends over 11 amino acids. Deletions cut 10 bases from V and 7 bases from J, with 10 bases between. CDR3 coding DNA: TGTGCCACCCGGAGGGGCGGGGAGCTGTTTTTT. Translation gives CATRRGGELFF.

As concerns this clonotype: This may come from a read error, since a much larger clone is one base off. The rearrangement links TRBV20-1 to TRBJ2-4; 10 positions agree with TRBD1. The J call is uncertain, as TRBJ2-7 better fits the DNA end. CDR1 is DFQATT and CDR2 is SNEGSKA in the germline V gene (reference sequence). The CDR3 has 14 residues. The CDR3 DNA is TGCAGTGCTAGAGGCGGGGACAGGGGATGCGAGCAGTACTTC. This sequence encodes CSARGGDRGCEQYF.

The rearrangement uses TRBV5-1 and TRBJ2-1; tentative D call: TRBD2 (5 bases). The V gene's germline CDR1 is SGHRS and CDR2 YFSETQ. V was pared by 6 bases and J by 0 bases, with 13 bases between. This CDR3 has 15 residues. CDR3 sequence reads: CASTKEEVSYNEQFF. The CDR3 bases are TGCGCCAGCACCAAGGAGGAGGTCTCCTACAATGAGCAGTTCTTC.

This clonotype has a handful of counts. This sequence joins TRBV28 and TRBJ2-1, with D uncertain. The V gene's germline CDR1 is MDHEN and CDR2 SYDVKM. The V gene lost 4 bases and the J gene lost 10 bases, with 17 bases spanning the gap. The CDR3 loop spans 14 amino acids. DNA of the CDR3: TGTGCCAGCAGTTCCCGCGGCTCCGCTGGAGAGCAGTTCTTC. Amino acids: CASSSRGSAGEQFF.

The chain combines TRBV9 with TRBJ2-1; D is undetermined. Trimming removed 4 bases at V and 0 bases at J, with 14 bases between. The CDR3 loop spans 16 amino acids. Germline assignment: CDR1 SGDLS and CDR2 YYNGEE. CDR3 residues: CASSPGLRSSYNEQFF. CDR3 coding DNA: TGTGCCAGCAGCCCCGGGCTCCGGAGCTCCTACAATGAGCAGTTCTTC.

The genes are TRBV7-6 and TRBJ2-2, with 10 bases matching TRBD2. This CDR3 is 17 amino acids long. In germline, CDR1 is SGHVS, CDR2 FNYEAQ. V was clipped by 5 bases and J by 6 bases; unmatched bases: 12. CDR3 DNA: TGTGCCAGCAGCGCCCGCGGGAAGACTAGCGGGTCCGGGGAGCTGTTTTTT. It codes for CASSARGKTSGSGELFF.

This sequence joins TRBV20-1 and TRBJ2-3, with D possibly TRBD2 on 6 matching bases. The CDR3 is made up of 14 amino acids. V lost 3 bases and J lost 0, with 10 bases in between. Germline CDR1 and CDR2: DFQATT and SNEGSKA (reference sequence). CDR3 nucleotides: TGCAGTGCTAGTGACGGGACTAGCACAGATACGCAGTATTTT. Residues: CSASDGTSTDTQYF.

This rearrangement joins TRBV5-5 to TRBJ2-7; 7 positions match TRBD1. With 4 bases clipped from V and 7 bases from J, the junction kept 8 bases outside the gene matches. Per germline, CDR1 SGHKS and CDR2 YYEKEE (reference sequence). This CDR3 is built from 13 residues. The CDR3 is CASSGQGVEEQYV. Written as DNA, the CDR3 is TGTGCCAGCAGCGGGCAGGGGGTGGAAGAGCAGTACGTC.

The V call is TRBV11-2, the J call TRBJ2-1; D not resolved. V was shortened by 7 bases and J by 2 bases, with 12 bases between the two germline ends. Germline lookup yields CDR1 SGHAT and CDR2 FQNNGV. The CDR3 spans 14 residues. CDR3 loop: CASTSGGTYNEQFF. As DNA, the CDR3 is TGTGCCAGCACCTCGGGCGGAACCTACAATGAGCAGTTCTTC.